This T cell receptor (beta chain) came from a study of T-cell memory formation after mild COVID-19. This clonotype came up many times. CDR1 and CDR2 (germline): MNHEY, SMNVEV (reference sequence). CDR3 length: 13 amino acids. Trimming shortened V by 3 bases and J by 7 bases, and 10 bases separated the two germline ends. One entry per CDR3 protein, called by TCRdb with MiXCR from the 5' RACE reads. This repertoire shows 44,000 or so distinct CDR3 sequences, about a tenth found once; its top ten account for approximately 10%. This TCR came from an adult woman who had mild COVID-19 (a few samples of this study predate the infection). Cell type and time point are not known. The genes are TRBV27 and TRBJ2-1, with no clear D. Sequenced input: PBMCs or a T cell subset sorted from them (not recorded which). The CDR3 DNA follows: TGTGCCAGCAGTTTTGGAAGGATTAATGAGCAGTTCTTC. Protein sequence: CASSFGRINEQFF.